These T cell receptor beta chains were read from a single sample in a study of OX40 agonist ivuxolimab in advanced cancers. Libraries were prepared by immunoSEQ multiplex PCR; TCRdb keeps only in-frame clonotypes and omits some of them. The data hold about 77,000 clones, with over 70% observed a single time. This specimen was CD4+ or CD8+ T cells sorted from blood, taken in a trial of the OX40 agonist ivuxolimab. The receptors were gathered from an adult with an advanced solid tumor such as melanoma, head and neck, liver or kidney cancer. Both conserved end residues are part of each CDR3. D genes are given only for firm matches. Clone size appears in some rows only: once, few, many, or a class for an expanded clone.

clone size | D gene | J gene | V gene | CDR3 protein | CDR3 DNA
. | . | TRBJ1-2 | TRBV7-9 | CASSSQLLANYGYTF | TGTGCCAGCAGCTCCCAATTGTTAGCTAACTATGGCTACACCTTC
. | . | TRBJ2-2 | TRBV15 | CATSRSNRVAGELFF | TGTGCCACCAGCAGATCGAACAGGGTTGCCGGGGAGCTGTTTTTT
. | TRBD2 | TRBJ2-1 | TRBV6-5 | CASSYMVAGGPGEQFF | TGTGCCAGCAGTTATATGGTAGCGGGAGGGCCAGGGGAGCAGTTCTTC
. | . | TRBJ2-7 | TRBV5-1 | CASRIGTAANEQYF | TGCGCCAGTAGAATAGGGACGGCCGCCAACGAGCAGTACTTC
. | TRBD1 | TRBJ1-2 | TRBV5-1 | CASSSGPPGQWNYGYTF | TGCGCCAGCAGCTCGGGCCCCCCGGGACAGTGGAACTATGGCTACACCTTC
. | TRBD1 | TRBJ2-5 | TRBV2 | CASSGDSQETQYF | TGTGCCAGCAGTGGGGACAGCCAAGAGACCCAGTACTTC
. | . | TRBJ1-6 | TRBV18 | CASSPEVINSPLHF | TGTGCCAGCTCACCAGAGGTAATTAATTCACCCCTCCACTTT
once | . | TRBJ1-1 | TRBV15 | CATSRGRDRNTEAFF | TGTGCCACCAGCAGAGGGAGAGACCGGAACACTGAAGCTTTCTTT
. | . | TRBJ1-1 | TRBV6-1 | CASNVGHLRNTEAFF | TGTGCCAGTAACGTTGGACACTTGAGGAACACTGAAGCTTTCTTT
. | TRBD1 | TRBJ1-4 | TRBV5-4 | CASSKTGGSGDEKLFF | TGTGCCAGCAGCAAGACAGGGGGCTCTGGCGATGAAAAACTGTTTTTT
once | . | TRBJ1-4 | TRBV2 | CASSAWGWGPPTTNEKLFF | TGTGCCAGCAGCGCATGGGGGTGGGGACCGCCAACTACTAATGAAAAACTGTTTTTT
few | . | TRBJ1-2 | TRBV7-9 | CASSPLDGLYTF | TGTGCCAGCAGCCCACTGGACGGTCTCTACACCTTC
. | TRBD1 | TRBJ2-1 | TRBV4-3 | CASSQDPGAQGIVGNEQFF | TGCGCCAGCAGCCAAGATCCCGGGGCACAGGGGATCGTTGGTAATGAGCAGTTCTTC
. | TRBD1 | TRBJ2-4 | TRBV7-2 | CASSFEGQGKNIQYF | TGTGCCAGCAGCTTTGAGGGACAGGGGAAAAACATTCAGTACTTC
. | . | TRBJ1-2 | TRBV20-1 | CSATSSYGYTF | TGCAGTGCTACGAGCAGCTATGGCTACACCTTC
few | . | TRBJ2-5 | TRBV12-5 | CASGESNPVGETQYF | TGTGCTAGTGGGGAGTCTAACCCGGTCGGGGAGACCCAGTACTTC
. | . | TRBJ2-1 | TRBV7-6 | CASSLTPAESSYNEQFF | TGTGCCAGCAGCCTCACACCAGCGGAAAGCTCCTACAATGAGCAGTTCTTC
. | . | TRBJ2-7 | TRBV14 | CASSQVGDLTYEQYF | TGTGCCAGCAGCCAAGTGGGAGACCTCACCTACGAGCAGTACTTC
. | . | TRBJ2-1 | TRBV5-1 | CASSLVDSTYNEQFF | TGCGCCAGCAGCTTGGTCGACAGTACCTACAATGAGCAGTTCTTC
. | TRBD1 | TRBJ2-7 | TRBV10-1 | CASSEPTGADYEQYF | TGCGCCAGCAGTGAGCCAACAGGGGCCGACTACGAGCAGTACTTC
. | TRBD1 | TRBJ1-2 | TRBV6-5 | CASSTQTGNYGYTF | TGTGCCAGCAGCACACAGACAGGGAACTATGGCTACACCTTC
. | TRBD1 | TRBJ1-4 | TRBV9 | CASSVMGTGGEKLFF | TGTGCCAGCAGCGTTATGGGGACAGGGGGTGAAAAACTGTTTTTT
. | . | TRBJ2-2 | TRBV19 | CASRILGRAGELFF | TGTGCCAGTAGGATATTAGGAAGGGCCGGGGAGCTGTTTTTT
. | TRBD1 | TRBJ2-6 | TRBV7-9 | CASSPGTDSGANVLTF | TGTGCCAGCAGCCCAGGGACAGACTCTGGGGCCAACGTCCTGACTTTC
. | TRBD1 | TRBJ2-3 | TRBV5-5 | CASSQFRDRHTDTQYF | TGTGCCAGCAGCCAATTCCGGGACAGACACACAGATACGCAGTATTTT
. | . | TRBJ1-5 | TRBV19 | CASSIWGSNQPQHF | TGTGCCAGTAGTATCTGGGGTAGCAATCAGCCCCAGCATTTT
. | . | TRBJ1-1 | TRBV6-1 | CASSETGDTEAFF | TGTGCCAGCAGTGAGACAGGCGACACTGAAGCTTTCTTT
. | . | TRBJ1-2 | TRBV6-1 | CASSEMTITNYGYTF | TGTGCCAGCAGTGAAATGACGATTACCAACTATGGCTACACCTTC
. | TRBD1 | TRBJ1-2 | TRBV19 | CASSSREGGRIYGYTF | TGTGCCAGTAGTTCCCGGGAAGGGGGCAGGATCTATGGCTACACCTTC
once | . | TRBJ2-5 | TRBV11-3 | CASSARQLETQYF | TGTGCCAGCAGCGCCCGACAGTTGGAGACCCAGTACTTC
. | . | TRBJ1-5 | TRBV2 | CASNYRASNQPQHF | TGTGCCAGCAATTACAGGGCCAGCAATCAGCCCCAGCATTTT
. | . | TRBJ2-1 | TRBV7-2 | CASSLMIERGKNEQFF | TGTGCCAGCAGCTTGATGATAGAAAGAGGAAAGAATGAGCAGTTCTTC
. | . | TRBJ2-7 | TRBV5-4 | CASSSPQDFTYEQYF | TGTGCCAGCAGCTCCCCCCAAGACTTCACCTACGAGCAGTACTTC
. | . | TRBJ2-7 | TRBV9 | CASSVEGGSYEQYF | TGTGCCAGCAGCGTAGAGGGGGGCTCCTACGAGCAGTACTTC
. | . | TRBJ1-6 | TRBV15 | CATSGVDSGVSNSPLHF | TGTGCCACCAGCGGGGTCGACAGTGGGGTATCTAATTCACCCCTCCACTTT
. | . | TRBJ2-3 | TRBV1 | CTSSQPPASRTGDTDTQYF | TGCACCAGCAGCCAGCCTCCCGCCTCCCGGACTGGAGACACAGATACGCAGTATTTT
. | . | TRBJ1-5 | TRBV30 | CAWGSGGNQPQHF | TGTGCCTGGGGTTCGGGCGGCAATCAGCCCCAGCATTTT
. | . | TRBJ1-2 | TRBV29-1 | CSGTNNYGYTF | TGCAGCGGGACTAATAACTATGGCTACACCTTC
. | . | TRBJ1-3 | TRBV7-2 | CASSTDIIPGNTIYF | TGTGCCAGCAGCACCGATATTATCCCTGGAAACACCATATATTTT
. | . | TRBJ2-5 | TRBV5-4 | CASSLEPGETQYF | TGTGCCAGCAGCTTGGAACCGGGAGAGACCCAGTACTTC
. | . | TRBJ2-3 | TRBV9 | CASSVGREGGTDTQYF | TGTGCCAGCAGCGTAGGACGGGAAGGGGGCACAGATACGCAGTATTTT
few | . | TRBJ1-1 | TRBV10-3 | CAISDWGANTEAFF | TGTGCCATCAGTGATTGGGGGGCGAACACTGAAGCTTTCTTT
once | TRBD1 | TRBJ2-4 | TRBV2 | CASSTTGVDWNIQYF | TGTGCCAGCAGTACAACAGGGGTTGATTGGAACATTCAGTACTTC
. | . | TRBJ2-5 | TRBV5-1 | CASSPSWGGLQETQYF | TGCGCCAGCAGCCCCTCCTGGGGCGGTTTACAAGAGACCCAGTACTTC
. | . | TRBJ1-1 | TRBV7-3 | CASSRVREAEAFF | TGTGCCAGCAGCCGAGTGCGGGAAGCTGAAGCTTTCTTT
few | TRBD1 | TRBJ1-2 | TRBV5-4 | CASSATTGNGYTF | TGTGCCAGCAGCGCTACGACAGGGAATGGCTACACCTTC
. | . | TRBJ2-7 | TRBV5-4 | CASSLAESYFVPYEQYF | TGTGCCAGCAGCTTGGCCGAGAGCTACTTCGTCCCCTACGAGCAGTACTTC
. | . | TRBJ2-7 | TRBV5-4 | CASSFRQGRFYEQYF | TGTGCCAGCAGCTTCCGGCAGGGTAGGTTCTACGAGCAGTACTTC
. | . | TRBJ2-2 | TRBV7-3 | CASPTSTTGELFF | TGTGCCAGCCCCACCTCAACTACCGGGGAGCTGTTTTTT
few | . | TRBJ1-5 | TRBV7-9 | CASSLGQTNQPQHF | TGTGCCAGCAGCTTAGGGCAGACGAATCAGCCCCAGCATTTT